Shown below are 32 T cell receptor beta chains from a single sample sequenced in a study of OX40 agonist ivuxolimab in advanced cancers. Library preparation used the immunoSEQ multiplex PCR assay. This immuneACCESS table, as held by TCRdb, lists in-frame sequences with V and J called but not all clones. Of the missing ones, under half trace to an unresolved V gene in checked studies; the others have no known cause. This sample is represented by tens of thousands of clones; about 89% of them were singletons. Approximately 0.8% of the sample is in the top ten clones. Source: CD4+ or CD8+ T cells sorted from blood, taken in a trial of the OX40 agonist ivuxolimab. The receptors stem from an adult with an advanced solid tumor such as melanoma, head and neck, liver or kidney cancer.

The J gene is TRBJ1-1, the V gene TRBV11-2, with D tentatively TRBD1 (6 bases). Germline V gene sequence: CDR1 SGHAT, CDR2 FQNNGV. The CDR3 loop spans 15 amino acids. V lost 5 bases to trimming and J lost 1 base, with 14 bases between them. The DNA for the CDR3 is TGTGCCAGCAGCCCCGGGACACACACGAACACTGAAGCTTTCTTT. Its translation is CASSPGTHTNTEAFF.

CDR3 nucleotides: TGTGCCAGCAGTTCCTTCCTCCGACAGGGGGGTAACTATGGCTACACCTTC. The encoded protein is CASSSFLRQGGNYGYTF. This chain connects TRBV27 to TRBJ1-2; 9 bases match TRBD1. CDR3 length: 17 residues. Looked up from germline, CDR1 is MNHEY and CDR2 is SMNVEV (reference sequence). The V and J ends lost 4 bases and 1 base, in that order; junction bases with no gene match: 10.

The rearrangement uses TRBV11-2 and TRBJ2-2; D is ambiguous. The CDR3 runs 13 residues. Germline CDR1 SGHAT, CDR2 FQNNGV. V lost 4 bases and J lost 1, with 4 bases in between. CDR3 sequence (DNA): TGTGCCAGCAGCTGGGGGAACACCGGGGAGCTGTTTTTT. Its protein product is CASSWGNTGELFF.

The V and J genes are TRBV6-1 and TRBJ2-7; TRBD1 aligns across 7 bases. Germline CDR1 is MNHNS and CDR2 is SASEGT. This CDR3 comprises 13 residues. The J segment lost 2 bases and the V segment lost 7 bases, leaving 5 bases of the junction unmatched. The chain's CDR3 is CASNRTGPYEQYF. Here the CDR3 DNA reads TGTGCCAGCAATCGGACAGGACCCTACGAGCAGTACTTC.

This clone has only a few counts. The chain combines TRBV18 with TRBJ1-2; D ambiguous. The CDR3 has 13 residues. V was trimmed by 3 bases and J by 2 bases, leaving 7 bases between them. Germline lookup yields CDR1 KGHSH and CDR2 LQKENI. The CDR3 is CASSPDGNYGYTF. DNA of the CDR3: TGTGCCAGCTCACCTGACGGGAACTATGGCTACACCTTC.

The chain couples TRBV19 to TRBJ1-4; 7 bases align to TRBD1. CDR1 LNHDA and CDR2 SQIVND come from the germline V gene (reference sequence). There are 17 residues in the CDR3. J was trimmed by 8 bases and V by 6 bases; bases with no gene match: 18. For the CDR3, the DNA is TGTGCCAGTAGCAGACAGGGCCTAACGGTGGATAGCGAAAAACTGTTTTTT. Protein sequence: CASSRQGLTVDSEKLFF.

This chain joins TRBV7-2 and TRBJ1-5; D ambiguous. The CDR3 runs to 14 residues. Trimming removed 8 bases from V and 1 base from J, with 12 bases in between. The V gene's germline CDR1 is SGHTA and CDR2 FQGNSA. The CDR3 is CASAAGGSNQPQHF. The CDR3 bases are TGTGCCAGCGCCGCGGGTGGAAGCAATCAGCCCCAGCATTTT.

The chain recombines TRBV27 with TRBJ1-2; 8 bases align to TRBD1. The CDR3 covers 13 residues. Trimming took 5 bases from V and 5 from J; bases not matched to a gene: 4. The V gene's germline CDR1 is MNHEY and CDR2 SMNVEV (reference sequence). The CDR3: CASSPRQGYGYTF. CDR3 nucleotide sequence: TGTGCCAGCAGTCCGCGACAGGGGTATGGCTACACCTTC.

The gene calls are TRBV10-3 and TRBJ1-5; D remains unclear. The V end was cut by 6 bases, the J end by 4 bases, with 7 bases between. Germline V gene data show CDR1 as ENHRY and CDR2 as SYGVKD. This CDR3 is built from 12 residues. Here the CDR3 DNA reads TGTGCCATCAGGGAGGAGAATCAGCCCCAGCATTTT. This gives the protein CAIREENQPQHF.

This chain joins TRBV5-6 and TRBJ1-3; D is unresolved. Germline V gives CDR1 SGHDT, CDR2 YYEEEE. Trimming cost V 1 base and J 3 bases, with 14 bases left between them. This CDR3 comprises 16 residues. CDR3 sequence: CASSLYGSAIGNTIYF. CDR3 DNA: TGTGCCAGCAGCTTGTATGGCAGCGCGATTGGAAACACCATATATTTT. The variable domain in full, completed from reference TRBV5-6 and TRBJ1-3, reads DAGVTQSPTHLIKTRGQQVTLRCSPKSGHDTVSWYQQALGQGPQFIFQYYEEEERQRGNFPDRFSGHQFPNYSSELNVNALLLGDSALYLCASSLYGSAIGNTIYFGEGSWLTVV.

This chain uses TRBV7-2 with TRBJ1-1, with TRBD1 matching over 10 bases. The length of the CDR3 is 14 residues. CDR1 is SGHTA and CDR2 is FQGNSA in the germline V gene. The trim removed 5 bases at V and 3 bases at J, leaving 3 bases unmatched. The CDR3 spells CASSLDRGDTEAFF. CDR3 DNA: TGTGCCAGCAGCCTGGACAGGGGGGACACTGAAGCTTTCTTT.

In this sample, this clone turned up once. The V gene is TRBV30, the J gene TRBJ2-1, with 8 bases that match TRBD1. J was trimmed by 4 bases and V by 1 base; bases with no gene match: 12. The CDR3 sequence is 17 residues long. Per germline, CDR1 GTSNPN and CDR2 SVGIG (reference sequence). The CDR3 region is CAWSGSRPGQEYNEQFF. Written as DNA, the CDR3 is TGTGCCTGGAGTGGTTCCCGACCGGGACAGGAATACAATGAGCAGTTCTTC.

The chain carries TRBV21-1 and TRBJ1-6; the DNA was not compared with TRBD1, the D call given in the table. TRBV21-1 is a pseudogene locus. This CDR3 contains 15 residues. This CDR3 reads CASSGPQGVNSPLHF. In DNA form, the CDR3 reads TGTGCCAGCAGCGGCCCGCAGGGGGTAAATTCACCCCTCCACTTT.

On this clone: Other DNA sequences of this sample code for an identical CDR3. This chain connects TRBV6-1 to TRBJ1-5; possible D gene TRBD1, 5 bases. The CDR3 contains 15 residues. V lost 0 bases and J lost 6, with 12 bases in between. Germline lookup yields CDR1 MNHNS and CDR2 SASEGT. CDR3: CASSEAPRGGQPQHF. DNA for the CDR3: TGTGCCAGCAGTGAAGCGCCGAGGGGCGGTCAGCCCCAGCATTTT.

The sample holds a few counts of this clone. This sequence joins TRBV4-3 and TRBJ2-1; no reliable D call. Trimming pared 4 bases from V and 4 bases from J, leaving 17 bases between. Germline V gene sequence: CDR1 LGHNA, CDR2 YSLEER. CDR3 length equals 16 residues. CDR3 in amino acids: CASSPTTRRIYNEQFF. The CDR3 DNA follows: TGCGCCAGCAGCCCCACAACCCGGCGGATTTACAATGAGCAGTTCTTC.

V gene TRBV4-2 combines with J gene TRBJ1-5, with no clear D. The CDR3 has 14 amino acids. Germline V gene sequence: CDR1 LGHNA, CDR2 YNFKEQ. Between the trimmed V and J ends, which lost 2 bases and 0 bases, there was a span of 5 bases. In nucleotides, the CDR3 is TGTGCCAGCAGCCAATGGATTAGCAATCAGCCCCAGCATTTT. Translation: CASSQWISNQPQHF.

The chain employs TRBV5-4 and TRBJ1-1, with D possibly being TRBD1 (5 bases). Germline V lookup: CDR1 SGHNT, CDR2 YYREEE (reference sequence). The CDR3 is 16 residues long. Trimming pared 3 bases from V and 1 base from J, leaving 16 bases between. Here the CDR3 reads CASSYSWGRGNTEAFF. The CDR3 nucleotides read TGTGCCAGCAGCTACTCTTGGGGGAGGGGGAACACTGAAGCTTTCTTT.

This clone has just one count. V and J are TRBV19 and TRBJ2-1, with D uncertain. The V end was cut by 4 bases, the J end by 5 bases, with 15 bases between. CDR1 LNHDA and CDR2 SQIVND come from the germline V gene (reference sequence). The CDR3 sequence is 15 residues long. The CDR3 bases are TGTGCCAGTAGTACAGAGGTGCTAAGAGACAATGAGCAGTTCTTC. It specifies CASSTEVLRDNEQFF.

The chain joins TRBV7-2 to TRBJ2-3; possibly TRBD1 or TRBD2 for D (6 bases each). Per germline, CDR1 SGHTA and CDR2 FQGNSA. CDR3 size: 14 residues. Between the trimmed V and J ends, which lost 3 bases and 3 bases, there was a span of 10 bases. This chain's CDR3 is CASSFGGPTDTQYF. Written as DNA, the CDR3 is TGTGCCAGCAGCTTTGGGGGGCCGACAGATACGCAGTATTTT.

The chain couples TRBV5-4 to TRBJ1-2, with D uncertain. This CDR3 has 16 residues. The ends were cut back, 3 bases at V and 3 bases at J, with 18 bases in the middle. The germline V gene encodes CDR1 SGHNT and CDR2 YYREEE (reference sequence). The CDR3 here is CASSSLELRHHYGYTF. For the CDR3, the DNA is TGTGCCAGCAGCTCTTTGGAATTGAGACACCACTATGGCTACACCTTC.

The rearrangement uses TRBV28 and TRBJ1-2; tentative D call: TRBD1 (5 bases). The CDR3 has 15 amino acids. Between the trimmed V and J ends, which lost 4 bases and 0 bases, there was a span of 12 bases. Germline CDR1 MDHEN, CDR2 SYDVKM. The DNA for the CDR3 is TGTGCCAGCAGTTCTCCGGGACCGGCTAACTATGGCTACACCTTC. Translating gives CASSSPGPANYGYTF.

The chain couples TRBV5-1 to TRBJ1-1; D may be TRBD1 (5 bases). The CDR3 is 15 residues long. Germline loops: CDR1 SGHRS, CDR2 YFSETQ. The ends were cut back, 3 bases at V and 1 base at J, with 13 bases in the middle. CDR3 bases: TGCGCCAGCAGCTCTATCGGGGGTGGGAACACTGAAGCTTTCTTT. This sequence encodes CASSSIGGGNTEAFF.

The chain combines TRBV30 with TRBJ1-6; 7 bases map to TRBD1. This CDR3 is 16 amino acids long. Per germline, CDR1 GTSNPN and CDR2 SVGIG (reference sequence). J lost 7 bases, V lost 0 bases, and 9 bases had no gene match. DNA of the CDR3: TGTGCCTGGAGTGTACTTAGGGACAGTAAAAATTCACCCCTCCACTTT. It encodes CAWSVLRDSKNSPLHF.

The V call is TRBV5-1, the J call TRBJ2-2; D is uncertain. The CDR3 is 12 amino acids. The germline V gene encodes CDR1 SGHRS and CDR2 YFSETQ. The ends were cut back, 4 bases at V and 2 bases at J, with 3 bases in the middle. As DNA, the CDR3 is TGCGCCAGCAGCCGAAACACCGGGGAGCTGTTTTTT. This encodes CASSRNTGELFF. Drawing the rest from reference TRBV5-1 and TRBJ2-2, the complete variable domain is KAGVTQTPRYLIKTRGQQVTLSCSPISGHRSVSWYQQTPGQGLQFLFEYFSETQRNKGNFPGRFSGRQFSNSRSEMNVSTLELGDSALYLCASSRNTGELFFGEGSRLTVL.

This clone was observed once. The chain recombines TRBV30 with TRBJ1-2; TRBD1 aligns across 11 bases. The ends lost 3 bases at V and 8 bases at J; junction bases unmatched: 14. The CDR3 length is 16 residues. Germline CDR1 is GTSNPN and CDR2 is SVGIG (reference sequence). The chain's CDR3 is CAWSRRDRGSLGGYTF. CDR3 in DNA: TGTGCCTGGAGCCGCCGGGACAGGGGGTCCCTCGGCGGCTACACCTTC.

The chain employs TRBV11-2 and TRBJ2-7; D not certain. V lost 0 bases and J lost 6, with 3 bases in between. Germline CDR1 reads SGHAT; CDR2 reads FQNNGV. This CDR3 region has 11 residues. DNA for the CDR3: TGTGCCAGCAGCTTAGACTTCGAGCAGTACTTC. Protein: CASSLDFEQYF.

The chain recombines TRBV14 with TRBJ1-3, with a tentative D call TRBD1 (5 bases). Germline V gene lookup returns CDR1 SGHDN and CDR2 FVKESK. This CDR3 region has 14 residues. Deletions cut 4 bases from V and 1 base from J, with 8 bases between. The CDR3 coding sequence is TGTGCCAGCAGCCCCAGGGTTTCTGGAAACACCATATATTTT. Protein sequence: CASSPRVSGNTIYF. Variable domain in full (rest from reference TRBV14 and TRBJ1-3): EAGVTQFPSHSVIEKGQTVTLRCDPISGHDNLYWYRRVMGKEIKFLLHFVKESKQDESGMPNNRFLAERTGGTYSTLKVQPAELEDSGVYFCASSPRVSGNTIYFGEGSWLTVV.

The rearrangement links TRBV18 to TRBJ1-2; 8 nucleotides line up with TRBD1. This CDR3 spans 13 amino acids. CDR1 is KGHSH and CDR2 is LQKENI in the germline V gene. V dropped 6 bases and J dropped 6; count of bases not matched to a gene: 6. Written as DNA, the CDR3 is TGTGCCAGCTCCCTGGACAGGGATCATGGCTACACCTTC. This codes for CASSLDRDHGYTF.

The chain recombines TRBV6-1 with TRBJ2-3, with D possibly being TRBD1 or TRBD2 (5 bases each). The CDR3 has 14 residues. The germline V gene encodes CDR1 MNHNS and CDR2 SASEGT. V was shortened by 8 bases and J by 7 bases, with 19 bases between the two germline ends. CDR3 loop: CASPGAPTGYTQYF. The CDR3 DNA reads as TGTGCCAGCCCCGGGGCCCCGACGGGGTATACGCAGTATTTT.

The V call is TRBV5-5, the J call TRBJ2-3, with TRBD2 as a possible D gene (6 bases). The germline CDR1 and CDR2 sequences are SGHKS and YYEKEE (reference sequence). Trimming cost V 9 bases and J 5 bases, with 16 bases left between them. The CDR3 is made up of 13 amino acids. The CDR3 DNA follows: TGTGCCACGGAGTGGGGAGGAGGAGATACGCAGTATTTT. It encodes CATEWGGGDTQYF.

The rearrangement joins TRBV5-8 to TRBJ2-2; 7 bases align to TRBD1. V lost 2 bases, J lost 5 bases, and 9 bases stayed unmatched. The CDR3 is 16 residues long. CDR1 is SGHTS, CDR2 YDEGEE, per germline. CDR3 amino acids: CASSFQGDSSTGELFF. CDR3 bases: TGTGCCAGCAGCTTTCAGGGGGATTCGAGTACCGGGGAGCTGTTTTTT.

The chain couples TRBV6-6 to TRBJ1-3; a possible D gene is TRBD1 (5 bases). Per the germline V gene, CDR1 is MNHNY and CDR2 is SVGAGI (reference sequence). The CDR3 is 14 residues long. V was cut by 6 bases and J by 3 bases, with 12 bases left in between. The CDR3 coding sequence is TGTGCCAGCAGCTCAGGGACGGTTGGAAACACCATATATTTT. Translated: CASSSGTVGNTIYF.